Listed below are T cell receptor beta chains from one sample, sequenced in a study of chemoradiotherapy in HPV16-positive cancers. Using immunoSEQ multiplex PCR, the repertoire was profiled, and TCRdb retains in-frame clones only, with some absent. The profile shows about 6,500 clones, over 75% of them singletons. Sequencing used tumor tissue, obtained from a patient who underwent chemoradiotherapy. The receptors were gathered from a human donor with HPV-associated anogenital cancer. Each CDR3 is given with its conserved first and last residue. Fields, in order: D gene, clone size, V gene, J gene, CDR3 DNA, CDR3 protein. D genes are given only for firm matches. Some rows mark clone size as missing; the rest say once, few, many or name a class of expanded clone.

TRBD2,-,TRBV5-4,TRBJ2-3,TGTGCCAGCAGCCGTGGACTAGCGGCCACAGATACGCAGTATTTT,CASSRGLAATDTQYF
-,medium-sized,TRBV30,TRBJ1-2,TGTGCCTGGAGAGAGTATGGCTACACCTTC,CAWREYGYTF
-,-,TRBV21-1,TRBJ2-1,TGTGCCAGCAGCAAAGCGCGAGGGGGATACAATGAGCAGTTCTTC,CASSKARGGYNEQFF
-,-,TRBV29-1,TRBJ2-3,TGCAGCGTTGAAGGGGGGGTCACAGATACGCAGTATTTT,CSVEGGVTDTQYF
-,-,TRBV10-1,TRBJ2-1,TGCGCCAGCGGGGGGCCTCCCCTTAATGAGCAGTTCTTC,CASGGPPLNEQFF
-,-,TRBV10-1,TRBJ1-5,TGCGCCAGCAGTGAAACAGGGCTGGGGCCCCAGCATTTT,CASSETGLGPQHF
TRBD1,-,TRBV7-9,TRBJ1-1,TGTGCCAGCAGATATGACAGGGGTGAAGCTTTCTTT,CASRYDRGEAFF
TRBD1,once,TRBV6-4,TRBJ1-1,TGTGCCAGCAGTGGCGACAGGGGAAATGGGAACACTGAAGCTTTCTTT,CASSGDRGNGNTEAFF
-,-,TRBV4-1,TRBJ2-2,TGCGCCAGCAGCCAAGGGGTAGAGAGCCGGGACCTTGGGGAGCTGTTTTTT,CASSQGVESRDLGELFF
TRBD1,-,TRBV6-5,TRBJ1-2,TGTGCCAGCAGTACCCGGGGGACAGGGGGCGGCTACACCTTC,CASSTRGTGGGYTF
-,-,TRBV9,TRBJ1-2,TGTGCCAGCAGCGTAGTTGGCAGGGAGGTTGGCTACACCTTC,CASSVVGREVGYTF
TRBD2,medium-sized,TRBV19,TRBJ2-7,TGTGCCAGTAGCCTTAGCGGGACACTGGACGAGCAGTACTTC,CASSLSGTLDEQYF
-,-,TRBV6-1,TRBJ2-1,TGTGCCAGCAGTGATTCGGAGCGCCCCTACAATGAGCAGTTCTTC,CASSDSERPYNEQFF
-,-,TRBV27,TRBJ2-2,TGTGCCAGCAGTATTTGGGGTACCGGGGAGCTGTTTTTT,CASSIWGTGELFF
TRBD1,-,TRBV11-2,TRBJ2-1,TGTGCCAGCAGCGCCCACCTCGGGACAGGGATGTACAATGAGCAGTTCTTC,CASSAHLGTGMYNEQFF
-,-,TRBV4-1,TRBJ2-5,TGCGCCAGCAGCCAAGATCGCGCGCAGCAAGAGACCCAGTACTTC,CASSQDRAQQETQYF
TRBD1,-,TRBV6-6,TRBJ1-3,TGTGCCAGCAGCCCGGACAGGTTCTCTGGAAACACCATATATTTT,CASSPDRFSGNTIYF
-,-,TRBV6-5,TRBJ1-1,TGTGCCAGCAGCCGAGGTCGTGTCCCTGAAGCTTTCTTT,CASSRGRVPEAFF
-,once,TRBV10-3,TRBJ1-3,TGTGCCATCAGCCAAATAACTGGAAACACCATATATTTT,CAISQITGNTIYF
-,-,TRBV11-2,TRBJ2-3,TGTGCCAGCAGCTTAGCTGGAGATACGCAGTATTTT,CASSLAGDTQYF
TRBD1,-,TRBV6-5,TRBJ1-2,TGTGCCAGCAGTTCCCGGGACAGGGCTCCTGGCTACACCTTC,CASSSRDRAPGYTF
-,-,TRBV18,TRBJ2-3,TGTGCCAGCTCACCACGGATCAGGGAGGATACGCAGTATTTT,CASSPRIREDTQYF
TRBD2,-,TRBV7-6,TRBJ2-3,TGTGCCAGCAGCCCCCGGACTAGCGGGATCGGAGATACGCAGTATTTT,CASSPRTSGIGDTQYF
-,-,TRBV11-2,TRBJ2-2,TGTGCCAGCAGCCGGGCCCAGGAAGTGTGGGGGGAGCTGTTTTTT,CASSRAQEVWGELFF
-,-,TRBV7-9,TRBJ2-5,TGTGCCAGCAGCTTCGTGACAGGCCAAGAGACCCAGTACTTC,CASSFVTGQETQYF
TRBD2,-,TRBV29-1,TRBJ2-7,TGCAGCGCAGGACTAGCGGAAGAGCAGTACTTC,CSAGLAEEQYF
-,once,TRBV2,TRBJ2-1,TGTGCCAGCAGTGGGGAGCGGGTCAACTACAATGAGCAGTTCTTC,CASSGERVNYNEQFF
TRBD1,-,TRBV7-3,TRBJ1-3,TGTGCCAGCAGCTTAGGGCAGGGGGCTGGAAACACCATATATTTT,CASSLGQGAGNTIYF
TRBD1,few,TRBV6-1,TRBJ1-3,TGTGCCAGCAGGACAGGGACTAGGAACACCATATATTTT,CASRTGTRNTIYF
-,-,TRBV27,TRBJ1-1,TGTGCCAGCAGTTTATACGCCATGAACACTGAAGCTTTCTTT,CASSLYAMNTEAFF
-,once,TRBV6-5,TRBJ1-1,TGTGCCAGCAGTCGGGGAGGTAGGAACACTGAAGCTTTCTTT,CASSRGGRNTEAFF
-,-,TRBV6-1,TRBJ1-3,TGTGCCAGCAAGTACTCTGGAAACACCATATATTTT,CASKYSGNTIYF
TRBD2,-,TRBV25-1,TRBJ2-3,TGTGCCAGCAGCCCCCCCCGAGGCGGGAGGAGCGATACGCAGTATTTT,CASSPPRGGRSDTQYF
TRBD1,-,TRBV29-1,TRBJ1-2,TGCAGCGTGGGGGGGGTCAGGGGGCACCTTAACTATGGCTACACCTTC,CSVGGVRGHLNYGYTF
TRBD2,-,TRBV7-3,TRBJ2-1,TGTGCCAGCAGCTCGCGGACTAGCGGGGGCCTCGATGAGCAGTTCTTC,CASSSRTSGGLDEQFF
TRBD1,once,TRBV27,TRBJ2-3,TGTGCCAGCAGTGCCGGACAGGGCCTAAACACAGATACGCAGTATTTT,CASSAGQGLNTDTQYF
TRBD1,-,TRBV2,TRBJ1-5,TGTGCCAGCACCTACTCGGACAGGAGCGGACAGCCCCAGCATTTT,CASTYSDRSGQPQHF
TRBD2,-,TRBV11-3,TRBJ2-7,TGTGCCAGCAGCCTTGGACTAGCGGGAGTGGGCTCCTACGAGCAGTACTTC,CASSLGLAGVGSYEQYF
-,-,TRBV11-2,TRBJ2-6,TGTGCCAGCAGCTTTCAGGGATCTGGGGCCAACGTCCTGACTTTC,CASSFQGSGANVLTF
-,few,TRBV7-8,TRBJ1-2,TGTGCCAGCAGCTCAGACTATGGCTACACCTTC,CASSSDYGYTF
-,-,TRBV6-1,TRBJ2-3,TGTGCCAGCAACATCCACACAGATACGCAGTATTTT,CASNIHTDTQYF
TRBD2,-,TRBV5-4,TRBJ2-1,TGTGCCAGCAGCTTGGCCCACCTACGGGAGGTGGATGAGCAGTTCTTC,CASSLAHLREVDEQFF
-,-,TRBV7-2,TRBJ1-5,TGTGCCAGCAGCGGCAGCGTTAATCAGCCCCAGCATTTT,CASSGSVNQPQHF
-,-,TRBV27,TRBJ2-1,TGTGCCAGCAGTTTAAGGCCGGACTCCTACAATGAGCAGTTCTTC,CASSLRPDSYNEQFF
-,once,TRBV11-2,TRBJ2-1,TGTGCCAGCAGCTTTCAAGTGGGGTCAAATGAGCAGTTCTTC,CASSFQVGSNEQFF
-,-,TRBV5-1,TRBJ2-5,TGCGCCAGCAGCCCAGGGACGGAAGAGACCCAGTACTTC,CASSPGTEETQYF
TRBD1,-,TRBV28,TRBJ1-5,TGTGCCAGCAGTTCAGGGGGCACCAATCAGCCCCAGCATTTT,CASSSGGTNQPQHF
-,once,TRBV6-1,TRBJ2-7,TGTGCCAGCAGTGAAGCGGAGGGGATCGGCGAGCAGTACTTC,CASSEAEGIGEQYF
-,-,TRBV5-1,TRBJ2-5,TGCGCCAGCAGCCTTGGGATCCTTCGGGAGACCCAGTACTTC,CASSLGILRETQYF
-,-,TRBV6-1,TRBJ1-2,TGTGCCAGCAGTGAACCCCAGGGGCTGGGCGGCTACACCTTC,CASSEPQGLGGYTF
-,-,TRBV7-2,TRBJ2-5,TGTGCCAGCAGCTTACAGGGCCGGGAGACCCAGTACTTC,CASSLQGRETQYF
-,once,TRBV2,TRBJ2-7,TGTGCCAGCAGTGCTTCCAGACCTCTGGGCGAGCAGTACTTC,CASSASRPLGEQYF
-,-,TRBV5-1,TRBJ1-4,TGCGCCAGCGGGTTACAGGACGCTGAAAAACTGTTTTTT,CASGLQDAEKLFF
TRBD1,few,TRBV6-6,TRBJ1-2,TGTGCCAGCAGTGGGACAGCCGATGGCTACACCTTC,CASSGTADGYTF
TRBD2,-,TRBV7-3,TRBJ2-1,TGTGCCAGCAGCTGGGTGGCGGGAGGACACAATGAGCAGTTCTTC,CASSWVAGGHNEQFF